One sample yielded the 14 T cell receptor beta chains listed below, sequenced in a study of T cell clonotyping in hematopoietic cell transplantation. Generated by immunoSEQ multiplex PCR, the TCRdb table keeps only in-frame clones and is missing some. The sample includes approximately 70,000 clones, 90% to 95% of them seen just once. The sample taken for sequencing was peripheral blood mononuclear cells. These receptor sequences come from a man between 50 and 59 years old in good health. Some clones in this sample may be carry-over from other donors' samples.

The table lists this clone with a count of one. The chain is built from TRBV11-3 and TRBJ2-3, with D possibly being TRBD2 (5 bases). CDR1 SGHNT and CDR2 YENEEA come from the germline V gene. Deletions cut 5 bases from V and 4 bases from J, with 10 bases between. The CDR3 totals 13 residues. DNA of the CDR3: TGTGCCAGCAGCCTCCAGGAGGCAGATACGCAGTATTTT. Translating it yields CASSLQEADTQYF.

The gene calls are TRBV5-6 and TRBJ1-5; D unclear. Germline CDR1 reads SGHDT; CDR2 reads YYEEEE. The V end lost 3 bases, the J end lost 1 base, and 14 bases lay between the germline ends. The CDR3 length is 16 residues. In DNA form, the CDR3 reads TGTGCCAGCAGCTCCGCGAGGACGAGAAGCAATCAGCCCCAGCATTTT. Its protein product is CASSSARTRSNQPQHF.

The genes are TRBV11-2 and TRBJ2-7, with TRBD2 as a possible D gene (5 bases). Trimming cost V 7 bases and J 6 bases, with 16 bases left between them. Per the germline V gene, CDR1 is SGHAT and CDR2 is FQNNGV. CDR3 length equals 13 residues. CDR3 nucleotides: TGTGCCAGCAACCTTGGAGAGGGCTCCGAGCAGTACTTC. This gives the protein CASNLGEGSEQYF.

This chain joins TRBV7-2 and TRBJ2-3; 7 bases agree with TRBD2. There are 16 residues in the CDR3. V was pared by 1 base and J by 3 bases, with 7 bases of the junction left unmatched. Germline CDR1 SGHTA, CDR2 FQGNSA. The CDR3 here is CASSLVGGGPTDTQYF. CDR3 DNA: TGTGCCAGCAGCTTAGTTGGGGGAGGGCCAACAGATACGCAGTATTTT. The entire variable domain, with the rest obtained from reference TRBV7-2 and TRBJ2-3, is as follows: GAGVSQSPSNKVTEKGKDVELRCDPISGHTALYWYRQSLGQGLEFLIYFQGNSAPDKSGLPSDRFSAERTGGSVSTLTIQRTQQEDSAVYLCASSLVGGGPTDTQYFGPGTRLTVL.

This chain joins TRBV6-5 and TRBJ1-6; D unclear. Germline CDR1 and CDR2: MNHEY and SVGAGI. V was pared by 8 bases and J by 5 bases, with 13 bases between. This CDR3 has 14 residues. This chain's CDR3 is CASLSRGNNSPLHF. In DNA, the CDR3 is TGTGCCAGCCTTAGCCGAGGGAATAATTCACCCCTCCACTTT.

The chain links TRBV6-5 to TRBJ1-4; D uncertain. Germline V gene sequence: CDR1 MNHEY, CDR2 SVGAGI. The V end was cut by 4 bases, the J end by 0 bases, with 12 bases between. The CDR3 sequence is 16 residues long. The DNA of the CDR3 is TGTGCCAGCAGTTTTGAGATGCCACCAACTAATGAAAAACTGTTTTTT. Amino acid sequence: CASSFEMPPTNEKLFF.

The chain employs TRBV28 and TRBJ1-5, with a weak D call TRBD1 (5 bases). CDR3 length equals 13 residues. V lost 6 bases to trimming and J lost 10 bases, with 16 bases between them. The germline V gene has CDR1 MDHEN and CDR2 SYDVKM. In DNA, the CDR3 is TGTGCCAGCAGAGGGACCTCTTCACGTCCCCAGCATTTT. Its protein is CASRGTSSRPQHF.

This clone has only a few counts. The chain is built from TRBV5-5 and TRBJ1-1; 11 nucleotides match TRBD1. CDR3 length equals 15 residues. V dropped 6 bases and J dropped 2; count of bases not matched to a gene: 6. Germline V gene lookup returns CDR1 SGHKS and CDR2 YYEKEE (reference sequence). The CDR3: CASTRTGGRNTEAFF. In DNA, the CDR3 is TGTGCCAGCACCCGGACAGGGGGCAGAAACACTGAAGCTTTCTTT.

The gene calls are TRBV2 and TRBJ1-4, with no clear D. This CDR3 has 13 amino acids. Germline lookup yields CDR1 SNHLY and CDR2 FYNNEI. Trimming pared 8 bases from V and 5 bases from J, leaving 12 bases between. The CDR3 sequence is CASQDGVNEKLFF. In nucleotides, the CDR3 is TGTGCCAGCCAGGACGGAGTAAATGAAAAACTGTTTTTT.

V usage is TRBV15 and J usage is TRBJ2-7, with 8 nucleotides matching TRBD2. The junction had 13 bases not matched to a gene; V was cut back by 3 bases and J by 0 bases. Germline loops: CDR1 LNHNV, CDR2 YYDKDF (reference sequence). The CDR3 consists of 18 residues. The CDR3 DNA is TGTGCCACCAGCAGCCACCCCATGGAACTAGCGGACTCCTACGAGCAGTACTTC. It translates to CATSSHPMELADSYEQYF.

V and J are TRBV4-2 and TRBJ1-4; no definite D call. CDR1 LGHNA and CDR2 YNFKEQ come from the germline V gene. This CDR3 comprises 16 residues. The germline V and J ends were trimmed by 1 base and 0 bases, with 9 bases remaining between them. The CDR3 nucleotides read TGTGCCAGCAGCCAAGCGCAGGAGACAACTAATGAAAAACTGTTTTTT. Its translation: CASSQAQETTNEKLFF.

The gene calls are TRBV25-1 and TRBJ1-1, with D possibly being TRBD1 (6 bases). Germline V lookup: CDR1 MGHDK, CDR2 SYGVNS. The CDR3 totals 15 residues. V lost 2 bases to trimming and J lost 1 base, with 11 bases between them. The CDR3 region has the DNA TGTGCCAGCAGTGAAGAAGTACAGGGGAACACTGAAGCTTTCTTT. Protein product: CASSEEVQGNTEAFF. The entire variable domain, with the rest obtained from reference TRBV25-1 and TRBJ1-1, is as follows: EADIYQTPRYLVIGTGKKITLECSQTMGHDKMYWYQQDPGMELHLIHYSYGVNSTEKGDLSSESTVSRIRTEHFPLTLESARPSHTSQYLCASSEEVQGNTEAFFGQGTRLTVV.

This clone has just one count. J is TRBJ1-5 and V is TRBV28, with 7 positions matching TRBD1. Germline-derived CDR1 and CDR2 are MDHEN and SYDVKM. Trimming at V came to 2 bases and at J to 8 bases, leaving 6 bases not matched to a gene. The CDR3 is made up of 14 amino acids. CDR3 sequence reads: CASSLPQGREPQHF. The CDR3 region has the DNA TGTGCCAGCAGTTTACCACAGGGGCGAGAGCCCCAGCATTTT.

This chain joins TRBV19 and TRBJ2-3; D is possibly TRBD1 (5 bases). There are 14 residues in the CDR3. V dropped 3 bases and J dropped 4 bases, with 11 bases sitting between them. Germline V gene lookup returns CDR1 LNHDA and CDR2 SQIVND (reference sequence). CDR3 sequence (DNA): TGTGCCAGTAGTATTTCGCAGGGCGCAGATACGCAGTATTTT. It encodes CASSISQGADTQYF.